One sample yielded the 10 T cell receptor beta chains listed below, sequenced in a study of memory CD4+ T cells and cytomegalovirus serostatus. Measured with immunoSEQ multiplex PCR; TCRdb has only the in-frame clones, and not every one. Here the sample spans around 63,000 clones, over 60% being singletons. Single viable CD3+CD4+CD8-CD45RO+ cells were sorted as the memory CD4+ T cells. The source material was memory CD4+ T cells from blood. All receptors derive from an adult in good health and CMV-seronegative. Some clones in this sample may be carry-over from other donors' samples.

The rearrangement joins TRBV7-2 to TRBJ1-1; D ambiguous. Between the trimmed V and J ends, which lost 5 bases and 8 bases, there was a span of 15 bases. This CDR3 comprises 13 residues. The V gene's germline CDR1 is SGHTA and CDR2 FQGNSA. DNA of the CDR3: TGTGCCAGCAGCCACTACAGTACCTTAGAAGCTTTCTTT. Its translation: CASSHYSTLEAFF.

V and J are TRBV9 and TRBJ1-2, with 7 nucleotides matching TRBD1. Germline V gives CDR1 SGDLS, CDR2 YYNGEE. The CDR3 is made up of 12 amino acids. The ends lost 3 bases at V and 10 bases at J; junction bases unmatched: 6. DNA of the CDR3: TGTGCCAGCAGCGCCGGACAGGACGTCTACACCTTC. This codes for CASSAGQDVYTF.

The chain is built from TRBV4-2 and TRBJ2-5, with D hard to call. Germline-derived CDR1 and CDR2 are LGHNA and YNFKEQ. This CDR3 comprises 13 residues. Trimming pared 3 bases from V and 4 bases from J, leaving 9 bases between. CDR3 amino acids: CASSQNRGETQYF. The CDR3 DNA is TGTGCCAGCAGCCAGAATAGAGGAGAGACCCAGTACTTC.

V and J are TRBV5-1 and TRBJ2-3, with D perhaps TRBD1 (5 bases). Looked up from germline, CDR1 is SGHRS and CDR2 is YFSETQ. V lost 2 bases, J lost 2 bases, and 12 bases lay in between. The CDR3 runs 15 residues. The CDR3 protein is CASSLGAIDTDTQYF. The CDR3 nucleotides are TGCGCCAGCAGCTTAGGGGCCATCGACACAGATACGCAGTATTTT.

The chain combines TRBV20-1 with TRBJ2-7; D may be TRBD1 (6 bases). Germline CDR1 DFQATT, CDR2 SNEGSKA (reference sequence). Trimming removed 6 bases from V and 5 bases from J, with 11 bases in between. The CDR3 consists of 11 residues. The CDR3 reads CSASQGNEQYF. The CDR3 nucleotides read TGCAGTGCGAGCCAGGGGAACGAGCAGTACTTC.

As DNA, the CDR3 is TGTGCCAGCAGCCCGTTAAGTCTAAGCTCTGGAAACACCATATATTTT. Protein sequence: CASSPLSLSSGNTIYF. The rearrangement uses TRBV9 and TRBJ1-3; no clear D gene. This CDR3 has 16 amino acids. V was cut by 4 bases and J by 0 bases, with 14 bases left in between. CDR1 SGDLS and CDR2 YYNGEE come from the germline V gene.

The chain has TRBV5-1 and TRBJ2-3; no definite D call. Germline CDR1 is SGHRS and CDR2 is YFSETQ. The CDR3 loop spans 13 amino acids. Deletions cut 4 bases from V and 5 bases from J, with 11 bases between. The CDR3 region is CASSGVKEDTQYF. For the CDR3, the DNA is TGCGCCAGCAGCGGGGTTAAGGAAGATACGCAGTATTTT.

The chain uses TRBV29-1 and TRBJ2-7; D is possibly TRBD2 (5 bases). Trimming pared 4 bases from V and 5 bases from J, leaving 12 bases between. The germline gives CDR1 SQVTM, CDR2 ANQGSEA. This CDR3 is 12 amino acids long. DNA of the CDR3: TGCAGCGTTGGGCCTAGCTTCGACGAGCAGTACTTC. This translates into CSVGPSFDEQYF.

V is TRBV30 and J is TRBJ1-1; 9 bases align to TRBD1. The CDR3 consists of 13 residues. V lost 4 bases and J lost 5; bases outside the gene matches: 5. Per the germline V gene, CDR1 is GTSNPN and CDR2 is SVGIG (reference sequence). This chain's CDR3 is CAWKRQGGTEAFF. CDR3 bases: TGTGCCTGGAAGAGACAGGGGGGGACTGAAGCTTTCTTT.

The rearrangement joins TRBV4-1 to TRBJ1-1; maybe TRBD1 (5 bases). CDR3 length: 14 amino acids. In germline, CDR1 is MGHRA, CDR2 YSYEKL. Trimming took 2 bases from V and 7 from J, leaving 14 bases between them. The DNA for the CDR3 is TGCGCCAGCAGCCAAAGGGGAGCCGGGGTTGAAGCTTTCTTT. It translates to CASSQRGAGVEAFF.